This T cell receptor beta chain was obtained from a study of early T cells in non-severe SARS-CoV-2 infection. Background on the study: Chains were unpaired, as sequencing was done on bulk RNA from unsorted whole blood.

The CDR3 covers 12 residues. Germline values: CDR1 SGHTA, CDR2 FQGNSA. The V end lost 5 bases, the J end lost 10 bases, and 13 bases lay between the germline ends. Unique molecular identifiers were added to individual cDNA molecules. MiXCR, applied by TCRdb to the 5' RACE reads, yields one record per CDR3 protein. The sample lists about 26,000 distinct CDR3 sequences, 4% to 4.5% occurring once. This clonotype was detected ten times or more. The source of this sequence is an adult who was a healthcare worker with PCR-confirmed SARS-CoV-2 infection or an uninfected control (not recorded which). This chain joins TRBV7-2 and TRBJ2-3, with D perhaps being TRBD1 or TRBD2 (5 bases each). Sequenced sample: whole blood. The CDR3 reads CASSVPVGAQYF. The CDR3 DNA is TGTGCCAGCAGCGTCCCGGTGGGGGCGCAGTATTTT.